The 13 T cell receptor beta chains below come from one sample, sequenced in a study of control samples from healthy donors and cancer patients. Sequenced by immunoSEQ multiplex PCR; TCRdb stores in-frame clones only, minus some. Of 100,000 or so clones in the sample, roughly 90% were seen once. The sequencing input was blood. These receptors all come from a young man in good health.

The chain combines TRBV21-1 with TRBJ2-1; the table gives TRBD2 as D, unverified against the DNA. TRBV21-1 is a recognized pseudogene. The CDR3 loop spans 14 amino acids. The CDR3 nucleotides read TGTGCCAGCAGCAAAGAAGACTCGAACAATGAGCAGTTCTTC. Translation: CASSKEDSNNEQFF.

This chain joins TRBV2 and TRBJ1-1; 8 nucleotides agree with TRBD1. Germline trimming cut 8 bases from V and 4 bases from J; bases unmatched to any gene: 9. Germline values: CDR1 SNHLY, CDR2 FYNNEI. The CDR3 contains 14 residues. CDR3 loop: CASSPTGVITEAFF. The DNA for the CDR3 is TGTGCCAGCTCTCCGACAGGGGTTATCACTGAAGCTTTCTTT.

The chain links TRBV24-1 to TRBJ2-3, with 8 bases aligning to TRBD2. The CDR3 length is 16 residues. The J segment lost 8 bases and the V segment lost 5 bases, leaving 14 bases of the junction unmatched. From germline, CDR1 is KGHDR and CDR2 SFDVKD. CDR3 sequence: CATSGVTAGDRRTQYF. Here the CDR3 DNA reads TGTGCCACCAGTGGGGTGACAGCGGGGGATCGGCGTACGCAGTATTTT.

Comment on this clone: In the same sample, other DNA sequences code for this CDR3. The V gene is TRBV15, the J gene TRBJ2-2, with 8 bases lining up with TRBD1. Germline V gene lookup returns CDR1 LNHNV and CDR2 YYDKDF (reference sequence). This CDR3 has 17 amino acids. The V segment lost 0 bases and the J segment 5 bases; nucleotides outside the gene matches: 8. This chain's CDR3 is CATSRDLTGGRTGELFF. The CDR3, as DNA: TGTGCCACCAGCAGAGATCTAACAGGGGGGCGGACCGGGGAGCTGTTTTTT.

The chain recombines TRBV2 with TRBJ2-3; possibly TRBD1 for D (6 bases). Trimming removed 6 bases at V and 5 bases at J, with 9 bases between. CDR3 length equals 12 residues. The germline CDR1 and CDR2 sequences are SNHLY and FYNNEI. The CDR3 loop reads CASSRGGDTQYF. The CDR3 DNA sequence: TGTGCCAGCAGCAGGGGTGGAGATACGCAGTATTTT.

The chain couples TRBV5-6 to TRBJ2-7; 8 positions agree with TRBD1. V gave up 0 bases and J gave up 3 bases; unmatched junction bases: 5. The CDR3 extends over 15 amino acids. In germline, CDR1 is SGHDT, CDR2 YYEEEE. The CDR3 loop reads CASSLGAGGFYEQYF. The DNA for the CDR3 is TGTGCCAGCAGCTTGGGTGCAGGGGGCTTCTACGAGCAGTACTTC.

The chain has TRBV4-3 and TRBJ2-7; D is undetermined. Germline CDR1 and CDR2: LGHNA and YSLEER. The V and J ends lost 0 bases and 7 bases respectively, with 13 bases between them. The CDR3 runs to 14 residues. This chain's CDR3 is CASSQDIRSAEQYF. The CDR3 DNA sequence: TGCGCCAGCAGCCAAGATATCCGATCCGCTGAGCAGTACTTC.

This clone appeared a single time. V and J are TRBV24-1 and TRBJ2-3, with D perhaps TRBD2 (6 bases). The germline gives CDR1 KGHDR, CDR2 SFDVKD. Trimming removed 4 bases from V and 0 bases from J, with 13 bases in between. This CDR3 contains 16 residues. For the CDR3, the DNA is TGTGCCACCAGTGACGCCTATGGGGGGAGCACAGATACGCAGTATTTT. Encoded protein: CATSDAYGGSTDTQYF.

CDR3 residues: CASSFPGVRAASNQPQHF. In DNA, the CDR3 is TGTGCCAGCAGTTTTCCAGGCGTTCGGGCGGCTAGCAATCAGCCCCAGCATTTT. The gene calls are TRBV7-3 and TRBJ1-5; no firm D call. This CDR3 has 18 residues. The ends were cut back, 6 bases at V and 0 bases at J, with 21 bases in the middle. The germline V gene encodes CDR1 SGHTA and CDR2 FQGTGA.

The CDR3 spells CASTQRGSYNEQFF. As DNA, the CDR3 is TGCGCCAGCACCCAGCGGGGATCCTACAATGAGCAGTTCTTC. The chain employs TRBV4-1 and TRBJ2-1; 7 bases fit TRBD2. In germline, CDR1 is MGHRA, CDR2 YSYEKL. Unmatched junction bases numbered 4, after V lost 7 bases and J lost 1 base. This CDR3 has 14 residues.

This sequence joins TRBV7-9 and TRBJ1-4; the D gene is possibly TRBD1 (6 bases). The CDR3 has 16 amino acids. The germline CDR1 and CDR2 sequences are SEHNR and FQNEAQ (reference sequence). Trimming pared 3 bases from V and 4 bases from J, leaving 15 bases between. CDR3 residues: CASSFGWGQVNEKLFF. The CDR3 nucleotides are TGTGCCAGCAGCTTCGGCTGGGGACAAGTTAATGAAAAACTGTTTTTT.

The chain is built from TRBV18 and TRBJ2-2; no definite D call. The CDR3 sequence is 15 residues long. The V gene lost 1 base and the J gene lost 0 bases, with 6 bases spanning the gap. The V gene's germline CDR1 is KGHSH and CDR2 LQKENI. The DNA for the CDR3 is TGTGCCAGCTCACCACACAAGGCGAACACCGGGGAGCTGTTTTTT. Amino acid sequence: CASSPHKANTGELFF.

This sequence joins TRBV24-1 and TRBJ2-1; maybe TRBD2 (6 bases). This CDR3 spans 16 amino acids. Trimming pared 4 bases from V and 0 bases from J, leaving 12 bases between. Germline lookup yields CDR1 KGHDR and CDR2 SFDVKD. The CDR3 DNA reads TGTGCCACCAGTGAGGGGGACTTTAGCTCCTACAATGAGCAGTTCTTC. Its protein product is CATSEGDFSSYNEQFF.